The 20 T cell receptor beta chains below all came from one sample that was sequenced in a study of cytomegalovirus exposure and HLA in healthy donors. With 60 Vbeta and 13 Jbeta primers, the PCR was carried out. The table came from immunoSEQ multiplex PCR; TCRdb's copy has only in-frame clones and leaves some out. The sample has approximately 150,000 clones, approximately 71% seen once. Sequencing was performed on PBMCs. Receptors were obtained from a man aged 25 to 45 in good health and CMV-seropositive.

This chain connects TRBV5-1 to TRBJ1-1; no definite D call. The germline V and J ends were trimmed by 0 bases and 2 bases, with 8 bases remaining between them. In germline, CDR1 is SGHRS, CDR2 YFSETQ. This CDR3 region has 14 residues. CDR3 in amino acids: CASSLVGVNTEAFF. The CDR3 DNA sequence: TGCGCCAGCAGCTTGGTCGGAGTAAACACTGAAGCTTTCTTT.

The V and J genes are TRBV4-1 and TRBJ1-5; TRBD1 matches 7 bases. This CDR3 is 16 amino acids long. Per the germline V gene, CDR1 is MGHRA and CDR2 is YSYEKL. J was trimmed by 3 bases and V by 0 bases; bases with no gene match: 5. The CDR3 protein is CASSQDHGTANQPQHF. The CDR3, as DNA: TGCGCCAGCAGCCAAGATCATGGGACAGCCAATCAGCCCCAGCATTTT.

Note on this clone: Distinct nucleotide sequences in the sample also encode this CDR3. The chain links TRBV7-8 to TRBJ1-3; no definite D call. Germline assignment: CDR1 SGHVS and CDR2 FQNEAQ. Trimming took 2 bases from V and 0 from J, leaving 14 bases between them. CDR3 length: 17 amino acids. The CDR3, as DNA: TGTGCCAGCAGCTTAAGGCGTCAGGCTCTCTCTGGAAACACCATATATTTT. Translating gives CASSLRRQALSGNTIYF.

The chain joins TRBV9 to TRBJ2-7; D may be TRBD2 (6 bases). This CDR3 region has 17 residues. The germline V gene encodes CDR1 SGDLS and CDR2 YYNGEE. V lost 0 bases to trimming and J lost 5 bases, with 21 bases between them. In DNA, the CDR3 is TGTGCCAGCAGCGTAGACGAGAGCGGGCCTAGAGCCAACGAGCAGTACTTC. It translates to CASSVDESGPRANEQYF.

V gene TRBV11-2 combines with J gene TRBJ2-1; D possibly corresponds to TRBD2 (7 bases). The V and J ends lost 5 bases and 3 bases respectively, with 23 bases between them. Germline loops: CDR1 SGHAT, CDR2 FQNNGV. CDR3 length equals 18 residues. CDR3 DNA sequence: TGTGCCAGCAGCATCCATGGGGCGGGGGCAATGGACTACAATGAGCAGTTCTTC. Translation: CASSIHGAGAMDYNEQFF.

The chain recombines TRBV13 with TRBJ1-5; 7 bases are shared with TRBD1. Per the germline V gene, CDR1 is PRHDT and CDR2 is FYEKMQ (reference sequence). J gave up 1 base and V 0 bases, and 6 bases lay outside the gene matches. This CDR3 comprises 17 residues. As DNA, the CDR3 is TGTGCCAGCAGCTTAGGCCTTGGCAGGGGGAGCAATCAGCCCCAGCATTTT. Translation: CASSLGLGRGSNQPQHF.

This clone has just a few counts. The chain employs TRBV12-5 and TRBJ2-7, with a possible D match to TRBD1 (5 bases). Trimming shortened V by 0 bases and J by 0 bases, and 12 bases separated the two germline ends. Germline CDR1 reads LGHNT; CDR2 reads FRNRAP. This CDR3 has 16 residues. Here the CDR3 DNA reads TGTGCTAGTGGTTTGGTCCCGACAGACCTCTCCTACGAGCAGTACTTC. Translation gives CASGLVPTDLSYEQYF.

The J gene is TRBJ2-7, the V gene TRBV6-1; TRBD1 might be the D (6 bases). Trimming removed 7 bases from V and 3 bases from J, with 13 bases in between. This CDR3 has 13 residues. Per germline, CDR1 MNHNS and CDR2 SASEGT. CDR3 sequence: CASKKDSFYEQYF. CDR3 DNA sequence: TGTGCCAGCAAAAAGGACAGCTTCTACGAGCAGTACTTC.

This chain connects TRBV7-9 to TRBJ2-7; the D is unclear. The CDR3 is made up of 12 amino acids. Germline assignment: CDR1 SEHNR and CDR2 FQNEAQ (reference sequence). V was cut by 1 base and J by 8 bases, with 9 bases left in between. CDR3 bases: TGTGCCAGCAGCTTAGTGTCTGGCAAGCAGTACTTC. Residues: CASSLVSGKQYF.

The chain joins TRBV6-1 to TRBJ1-1; TRBD1 agrees at 8 bases. CDR1 MNHNS and CDR2 SASEGT come from the germline V gene. The V and J ends lost 5 bases and 4 bases, in that order; junction bases with no gene match: 6. This CDR3 contains 14 residues. The CDR3 coding sequence is TGTGCCAGCAGTATAGACAGGGGATTCACTGAAGCTTTCTTT. Encoded protein: CASSIDRGFTEAFF.

About this clone: Other DNA sequences in the same sample also yield this CDR3. The rearrangement uses TRBV6-5 and TRBJ1-1; D gene ambiguous. Germline lookup yields CDR1 MNHEY and CDR2 SVGAGI. The CDR3 length is 14 residues. Between the trimmed V and J ends, which lost 2 bases and 0 bases, there was a span of 7 bases. The DNA of the CDR3 is TGTGCCAGCAGTTACGGAGGAGTGAACACTGAAGCTTTCTTT. Protein: CASSYGGVNTEAFF.

The chain couples TRBV28 to TRBJ1-1, with 7 bases lining up with TRBD1. V lost 5 bases, J lost 6 bases, and 12 bases stayed unmatched. This CDR3 contains 15 residues. Germline V lookup: CDR1 MDHEN, CDR2 SYDVKM. The CDR3 bases are TGTGCCAGCAGTACAAATGACAGGGTAAACGCTGAAGCTTTCTTT. Its protein product is CASSTNDRVNAEAFF.

This clone has just one count. The V call is TRBV11-2, the J call TRBJ2-7; 8 nucleotides agree with TRBD1. Germline CDR1 SGHAT, CDR2 FQNNGV. This CDR3 comprises 14 residues. Trimming took 1 base from V and 3 from J; bases not matched to a gene: 2. Written as DNA, the CDR3 is TGTGCCAGCAGCTTAGCCAGGGGGCTCTACGAGCAGTACTTC. This gives the protein CASSLARGLYEQYF.

The chain employs TRBV18 and TRBJ1-1; possibly TRBD1 for D (6 bases). This CDR3 spans 12 amino acids. From germline, CDR1 is KGHSH and CDR2 LQKENI. Trimming pared 2 bases from V and 7 bases from J, leaving 8 bases between. CDR3 residues: CASSPDRSEAFF. The DNA of the CDR3 is TGTGCCAGCTCACCAGACAGGAGTGAAGCTTTCTTT.

In its sample, this clone ranks as medium-sized (0.01 to 0.1%). CDR3 coding DNA: TGTGCCAGCAGTGCGGGACAGGGTTATGAGCAGTTCTTC. It encodes CASSAGQGYEQFF. The chain recombines TRBV28 with TRBJ2-1, with 9 bases fitting TRBD1. Germline V gene sequence: CDR1 MDHEN, CDR2 SYDVKM. This CDR3 region has 13 residues. V was pared by 5 bases and J by 8 bases, with 4 bases of the junction left unmatched.

CDR3 sequence (DNA): TGTGCCATCGCGCCGGGGACAGGGACGGAGGAGCAGTACTTC. This encodes CAIAPGTGTEEQYF. This sequence joins TRBV10-3 and TRBJ2-7, with 9 bases fitting TRBD1. Germline V CDR1 and CDR2: ENHRY, SYGVKD. V trimming: 8 bases; J trimming: 7 bases; junction bases outside the gene matches: 12. This CDR3 contains 14 residues.

This clone was picked up a small number of times. V and J are TRBV4-1 and TRBJ2-1; 9 bases fit TRBD2. Germline CDR1 and CDR2: MGHRA and YSYEKL. The CDR3 runs to 17 residues. V shed 4 bases and J 7 bases; nucleotides not matched to a gene: 14. The CDR3 protein is CASSLFSVAGGPNEQFF. The CDR3 DNA follows: TGCGCCAGCAGCCTCTTTTCCGTGGCGGGAGGGCCTAATGAGCAGTTCTTC.

The rearrangement links TRBV10-1 to TRBJ2-7; no clear D gene. This CDR3 region has 12 residues. Germline CDR1 is WNHNN and CDR2 is SYGVQD (reference sequence). V lost 3 bases to trimming and J lost 4 bases, with 7 bases between them. CDR3 in amino acids: CASSDYRYEQYF. CDR3 sequence (DNA): TGCGCCAGCAGTGACTACCGTTACGAGCAGTACTTC.

The V gene is TRBV11-3, the J gene TRBJ1-2; 8 bases are shared with TRBD1. The V and J ends lost 3 bases and 6 bases, in that order; junction bases with no gene match: 6. CDR3 length: 14 residues. The germline gives CDR1 SGHNT, CDR2 YENEEA. The CDR3 loop is CASSFGTGGDGYTF. The CDR3 DNA reads as TGTGCCAGCAGCTTTGGCACAGGGGGAGATGGCTACACCTTC.

The chain has TRBV9 and TRBJ2-1, with unresolved D. Germline V CDR1 and CDR2: SGDLS, YYNGEE. The CDR3 length is 14 residues. The V gene lost 4 bases and the J gene lost 1 base, with 9 bases spanning the gap. CDR3: CASSTGSSYNEQFF. The CDR3 nucleotides read TGTGCCAGCAGCACCGGGTCTTCCTACAATGAGCAGTTCTTC.